This TCR beta chain was captured in a study of blood T cell repertoires in COVID-19. Study-level background: PBMCs, B-cell-depleted T cells, or T cells were the source of the cDNA or gDNA that made up the material.

The protocol was immunoSEQ multiplex PCR, while the TCRdb copy is restricted to in-frame clones and leaves out a portion. The data contain roughly 250,000 clones, 60% to 75% of them singletons. Germline V gene lookup returns CDR1 MGHRA and CDR2 YSYEKL. V lost 4 bases to trimming and J lost 1 base; unmatched junction nucleotides: 10. This CDR3 is built from 18 residues. The chain carries TRBV4-1 and TRBJ2-2; TRBD2 agrees at 9 bases. Sequencing used peripheral blood. The source is a woman older than 75 with acute or convalescent COVID-19. The CDR3 sequence: CASSRKGPAGGNTGELFF. The CDR3 DNA follows: TGCGCCAGCAGCCGAAAGGGGCCAGCGGGGGGGAACACCGGGGAGCTGTTTTTT.